These T cell receptor beta chains were read from a single sample in a study of blood T cells in healthy people across ages. Each CDR3 protein is one row after TCRdb ran MiXCR on the 5' RACE reads. The sample has 380,000 or so distinct CDR3 sequences; 45% to 60% are singletons. The sequencing input was blood. Receptor source: a man between 60 and 75 years old in good health. The CDR3 runs from the conserved cysteine through the conserved F or W. The D gene is left open where the match is weak. The listing skips clone size in some rows; elsewhere it reads once, few, many or a size class.

TRBJ2-1	-	TRBV29-1	-	CSVPVAQGYNEQFF	TGCAGCGTCCCCGTTGCCCAGGGATACAATGAGCAGTTCTTC
TRBJ2-7	few	TRBV6-5	-	CASSPGTLLGEQYF	TGTGCCAGCAGCCCCGGGACACTGCTGGGCGAGCAGTACTTC
TRBJ2-7	-	TRBV10-3	TRBD2	CAISDGGGYEQYF	TGTGCCATCAGTGACGGCGGGGGATACGAGCAGTACTTC
TRBJ2-1	-	TRBV20-1	-	CSVTYNEQFF	TGCAGTGTAACCTACAATGAGCAGTTCTTC
TRBJ1-2	-	TRBV2	-	CASSEETGGYTF	TGTGCCAGCAGTGAGGAGACCGGTGGCTACACCTTC
TRBJ2-1	-	TRBV11-2	TRBD2	CASSSRTSGRYNEQFF	TGTGCCAGCAGTTCGAGGACTAGCGGGAGGTACAATGAGCAGTTCTTC
TRBJ2-5	-	TRBV2	-	CASVPGGGWETQYF	TGTGCCAGCGTCCCAGGGGGGGGCTGGGAGACCCAGTACTTC
TRBJ2-3	-	TRBV7-2	-	CASSSDRSDTQYF	TGTGCCAGCAGCTCGGATAGATCAGATACGCAGTATTTT
TRBJ2-7	-	TRBV6-6	TRBD1	CASRSTGTGYNYEQYF	TGTGCCAGCAGATCTACCGGGACAGGATACAACTACGAGCAGTACTTC
TRBJ2-1	few	TRBV29-1	-	CSVAVRNNEQFF	TGCAGCGTTGCGGTTCGGAACAATGAGCAGTTCTTC
TRBJ2-7	-	TRBV10-3	TRBD2	CAISVSGARIDEQYF	TGTGCCATCAGTGTTAGCGGGGCAAGGATTGACGAGCAGTACTTC
TRBJ2-1	-	TRBV2	-	CASSEHWSSTYNEQFF	TGTGCCAGCAGTGAACATTGGTCTTCCACCTACAATGAGCAGTTCTTC
TRBJ2-5	-	TRBV6-2/TRBV6-3	TRBD2	CASSYWESGIGETQYF	TGTGCCAGCAGTTACTGGGAGAGCGGGATAGGAGAGACCCAGTACTTC
TRBJ1-1	-	TRBV28	-	CASSVLPVGEAFF	TGTGCCAGCAGTGTGCTTCCCGTCGGTGAAGCTTTCTTT
TRBJ2-4	-	TRBV6-6	-	CASSYRGAGKNIQYF	TGTGCCAGCAGTTACCGGGGGGCAGGCAAAAACATTCAGTACTTC
TRBJ1-2	-	TRBV9	-	CASSVDAGAYGYTF	TGTGCCAGCAGCGTAGACGCGGGGGCCTATGGCTACACCTTC
TRBJ2-3	many	TRBV25-1	TRBD2	CASSEYGGGDTQYF	TGTGCCAGCAGTGAATACGGGGGGGGGGATACGCAGTATTTT
TRBJ2-7	-	TRBV6-2/TRBV6-3	-	CASSYKVHYEQYF	TGTGCTAGCAGTTACAAAGTACACTACGAGCAGTACTTC
TRBJ2-7	-	TRBV28	-	CASSPPGPTDGEQYF	TGTGCCAGCAGTCCCCCCGGCCCGACGGATGGGGAGCAGTACTTC
TRBJ1-4	-	TRBV6-1	-	CASSGDGGHEKLFF	TGTGCCAGCAGTGGTGACGGGGGGCATGAAAAACTGTTTTTT
TRBJ2-1	-	TRBV5-1	TRBD2	CASSLPAGTSDYNEQFF	TGCGCCAGCAGCCTTCCGGCCGGGACTAGCGACTACAATGAGCAGTTCTTC
TRBJ2-1	-	TRBV12-3/TRBV12-4	-	CASSRTAYNEQFF	TGTGCCAGCAGCCGGACGGCCTACAATGAGCAGTTCTTT
TRBJ2-7	-	TRBV5-1	-	CASSLGWGRFGHSYEQYF	TGCGCCAGCAGCTTGGGGTGGGGTAGATTTGGACACTCCTACGAGCAGTACTTC
TRBJ2-1	-	TRBV12-3/TRBV12-4	-	CASSTTSRSYNEQFF	TGTGCCAGCAGTACCACTAGTCGCTCCTACAATGAGCAGTTCTTC
TRBJ1-2	-	TRBV29-1	TRBD1	CSARQGTTPYYGYTF	TGCAGCGCCAGACAGGGGACGACCCCCTACTATGGCTACACCTTC
TRBJ2-1	once	TRBV3-1	-	CASSRRPEGRYNEQFF	TGTGCCAGCAGCCGTCGTCCTGAGGGGCGATACAATGAGCAGTTCTTC
TRBJ2-7	-	TRBV3-1	-	CASSQNTYEQYF	TGTGCCAGCAGCCAGAATACCTACGAGCAGTACTTC
TRBJ2-5	-	TRBV20-1	-	CSAGRLGGTGEQYF	TGCAGTGCCGGTCGACTAGGGGGTACGGGAGAGCAGTACTTC
TRBJ1-2	many	TRBV12-3/TRBV12-4	-	CASSFTRGVGGYTF	TGTGCCAGCAGTTTCACCAGGGGCGTGGGCGGCTACACCTTC
TRBJ2-3	-	TRBV4-1	TRBD2	CASSQRAGGIGDTQYF	TGCGCCAGCAGCCAACGGGCCGGGGGGATCGGAGATACGCAGTATTTT
TRBJ1-5	-	TRBV6-2/TRBV6-3	-	CASTGTINQPQHF	TGTGCCAGCACCGGGACAATCAATCAGCCCCAGCATTTT
TRBJ1-2	-	TRBV15	-	CATSRDYSGAGSADYGYTF	TGTGCCACCAGCAGAGATTATTCTGGGGCGGGGTCTGCGGACTATGGCTACACCTTC
TRBJ2-7	-	TRBV2	TRBD1	CASTTGQLTYEQYF	TGTGCCAGCACCACGGGACAGCTTACCTACGAGCAGTACTTC
TRBJ1-5	-	TRBV3-1	TRBD1	CASSQYSSGGSNQPQHF	TGTGCCAGCAGCCAATACAGCTCAGGGGGAAGCAATCAGCCCCAGCATTTT
TRBJ2-5	-	TRBV28	-	CASSQGGSQETQYF	TGTGCCAGCTCCCAGGGGGGCAGCCAAGAGACCCAGTACTTC